The 24 T cell receptor beta chains reported below all come from one sample, sequenced in a study of identical twins. TCRdb reprocessed the 5' RACE reads via MiXCR and lists one record per CDR3 protein. In the table there are 700,000 or so distinct CDR3 sequences, around 21% of which are singletons. The sample was also reused in another study, on T cells expressing NK-cell markers.

Sequenced sample: PBMCs. The source of these receptors is a woman between 18 and 29 years old in good health.

The V and J genes are TRBV5-5 and TRBJ2-1; tentative D call: TRBD1 (5 bases). Germline CDR1 SGHKS, CDR2 YYEKEE (reference sequence). V lost 6 bases and J 6 bases, leaving 22 bases between the germline ends. The CDR3 sequence is 16 residues long. The CDR3 DNA reads as TGTGCCAGCATCGCGTGGGCAGGGTATGGTCCCAATGAGCAGTTCTTC. Its translation: CASIAWAGYGPNEQFF.

Many counts were recorded for this clonotype. The chain combines TRBV20-1 with TRBJ2-1; perhaps TRBD2 as D (6 bases). The germline V and J ends were trimmed by 4 bases and 0 bases, with 16 bases remaining between them. The CDR3 consists of 16 residues. CDR1 is DFQATT, CDR2 SNEGSKA, per germline (reference sequence). CDR3 residues: CSAIPARDSSYNEQFF. CDR3 bases: TGCAGTGCTATCCCCGCCCGGGACTCCTCCTACAATGAGCAGTTCTTC.

V and J are TRBV3-1 and TRBJ2-1, with 8 bases aligning to TRBD2. After removal of 2 bases from V and 12 bases from J, the junction contained 9 bases not matched to a gene. The CDR3 is made up of 14 amino acids. The V gene's germline CDR1 is LGHDT and CDR2 YNNKEL (reference sequence). The CDR3 reads CASSQTGTSLGQFF. CDR3 DNA sequence: TGTGCCAGCAGCCAAACCGGGACTAGTTTAGGGCAGTTCTTC.

This clonotype has more than one count but fewer than ten. V gene TRBV20-1 combines with J gene TRBJ2-2; 7 bases are shared with TRBD2. Losses at the gene ends were 6 bases for V and 4 bases for J; bases not matched to a gene: 2. Germline V gives CDR1 DFQATT, CDR2 SNEGSKA (reference sequence). The CDR3 spans 12 residues. Here the CDR3 DNA reads TGCAGTGCCCCTAGCGGCACCGGGGAGCTGTTTTTT. Translated: CSAPSGTGELFF.

The sample holds a few counts of this clonotype. One junction end does not reproduce the germline sequence, and a read error may be involved. The rearrangement links TRBV12-3 or TRBV12-4 to TRBJ2-5, with D possibly being TRBD1 or TRBD2 (5 bases each). CDR3 length equals 12 residues. CDR3 nucleotides: TGTGCCAGCACCACTGGGGCTCGACCCGGGGACTTC. It codes for CASTTGARPGDF.

This clonotype was found many times. The chain recombines TRBV10-3 with TRBJ2-3; D is undetermined. The germline gives CDR1 ENHRY, CDR2 SYGVKD. The CDR3 has 11 residues. V lost 6 bases and J 2 bases, leaving 3 bases between the germline ends. The CDR3 coding sequence is TGTGCCATCAGGGACACAGATACGCAGTATTTT. The encoded protein is CAIRDTDTQYF.

This sequence joins TRBV25-1 and TRBJ1-2, with a weak D call TRBD1 (6 bases). Germline lookup yields CDR1 MGHDK and CDR2 SYGVNS. The V end lost 1 base, the J end lost 1 base, and 16 bases lay between the germline ends. The CDR3 consists of 17 residues. The CDR3 here is CASSESGSRGHNYGYTF. In nucleotides, the CDR3 is TGTGCCAGCAGTGAATCCGGCTCCCGGGGACATAACTATGGCTACACCTTC.

V is TRBV20-1 and J is TRBJ2-7; TRBD2 aligns across 8 bases. This CDR3 has 14 amino acids. Germline V gene data show CDR1 as DFQATT and CDR2 as SNEGSKA (reference sequence). Losses at the gene ends were 3 bases for V and 4 bases for J; bases not matched to a gene: 8. In nucleotides, the CDR3 is TGCAGTGCTAGCGTCACGGGGGGGCCTTACGAGCAGTACTTC. Its protein is CSASVTGGPYEQYF.

This clonotype has more than one count but fewer than ten. The V gene is TRBV12-3 or TRBV12-4, the J gene TRBJ2-1; possibly TRBD1 or TRBD2 for D (5 bases each). The CDR3 length is 16 residues. V lost 6 bases, J lost 0 bases, and 15 bases lay in between. CDR3 nucleotides: TGTGCCAGCAGGACGGGACCGAGGCTCTCCTACAATGAGCAGTTCTTC. Encoded protein: CASRTGPRLSYNEQFF.

This clonotype was counted a few times. DNA of the CDR3: TGTGCCTGGATGCTTCTAGTTTCTTACAATGAGCAGTTCTTC. Protein product: CAWMLLVSYNEQFF. This chain links TRBV30 with TRBJ2-1; unclear D gene. Germline CDR1 GTSNPN, CDR2 SVGIG (reference sequence). Deletions cut 4 bases from V and 4 bases from J, with 14 bases between. The CDR3 totals 14 residues.

This clonotype was seen a handful of times. The gene calls are TRBV7-2 and TRBJ2-7; D may be TRBD1 (5 bases). The germline V gene has CDR1 SGHTA and CDR2 FQGNSA. Trimming removed 5 bases at V and 5 bases at J, with 13 bases between. This CDR3 is 13 amino acids long. Here the CDR3 DNA reads TGTGCCAGCAGCCGACCGTCAGGGCACGAGCAGTACTTC. This encodes CASSRPSGHEQYF.

The gene calls are TRBV11-2 and TRBJ2-1; D remains ambiguous. CDR1 SGHAT and CDR2 FQNNGV come from the germline V gene. The V end lost 0 bases, the J end lost 0 bases, and 15 bases lay between the germline ends. This CDR3 has 18 residues. The CDR3 region is CASSLEFARSSSYNEQFF. The CDR3 region has the DNA TGTGCCAGCAGCTTAGAATTCGCGCGGTCGAGCTCCTACAATGAGCAGTTCTTC.

In its sample, this clonotype was seen a few times. The V call is TRBV6-5, the J call TRBJ1-2; 8 bases line up with TRBD1. The germline V gene has CDR1 MNHEY and CDR2 SVGAGI. The CDR3 totals 13 residues. V lost 0 bases and J lost 8; bases outside the gene matches: 2. Here the CDR3 DNA reads TGTGCCAGCAGTTACTCGACAGGGGTCGGCTACACCTTC. This codes for CASSYSTGVGYTF.

As regards this clonotype: The junction departs from germline at one end; a sequencing error may be responsible. The chain is built from TRBV6-1 and TRBJ1-4; D not certain. CDR1 and CDR2 from the germline V gene are MNHNS and SASEGT. CDR3 size: 15 residues. CDR3: CASSHPRGSNEKLFF. DNA for the CDR3: TGTGCCAGCAGCCACCCCCGGGGATCTAACGAAAAACTGTTTTTT.

This clonotype was counted many times. The V call is TRBV9, the J call TRBJ2-1; D remains ambiguous. This CDR3 region has 12 residues. V lost 3 bases, J lost 7 bases, and 8 bases lay in between. Germline V lookup: CDR1 SGDLS, CDR2 YYNGEE. CDR3 region: CASSANLNEQFF. The CDR3 bases are TGTGCCAGCAGCGCCAACCTTAATGAGCAGTTCTTC.

The J gene is TRBJ1-1, the V gene TRBV7-3; D not certain. Germline V gene sequence: CDR1 SGHTA, CDR2 FQGTGA. V lost 3 bases, J lost 5 bases, and 10 bases lay in between. The CDR3 length is 13 residues. The CDR3 DNA sequence: TGTGCCAGCAGCTTCTGGGAACAGACTGAAGCTTTCTTT. Its protein product is CASSFWEQTEAFF.

The CDR3 reads CASSFQGPGGSPLHF. CDR3 DNA: TGCGCCAGCAGCTTTCAGGGGCCCGGGGGATCACCCCTCCACTTT. The rearrangement uses TRBV5-1 and TRBJ1-6; D perhaps matches TRBD1 (6 bases). The V and J ends lost 2 bases and 10 bases respectively, with 16 bases between them. Germline loops: CDR1 SGHRS, CDR2 YFSETQ. The CDR3 sequence is 15 residues long.

This clonotype turned up a few times. This CDR3 is CASGQTSGGVNEQFF. The CDR3, as DNA: TGTGCCAGCGGGCAGACTAGCGGGGGGGTAAATGAGCAGTTCTTC. V and J are TRBV6-1 and TRBJ2-1; TRBD2 aligns across 14 bases. The trim removed 8 bases at V and 7 bases at J, leaving 7 bases unmatched. The CDR3 is 15 amino acids. The germline V gene encodes CDR1 MNHNS and CDR2 SASEGT.

The chain employs TRBV12-3 or TRBV12-4 and TRBJ2-1; D unclear. Trimming left V 5 bases short and J 4 bases short, with 9 bases between. CDR3 length: 13 amino acids. The CDR3 DNA is TGTGCCAGCAGTATCAATTTATACAATGAGCAGTTCTTC. It specifies CASSINLYNEQFF.

Many counts were recorded for this clonotype. The rearrangement uses TRBV7-2 and TRBJ2-1; no definite D call. The CDR3 runs 14 residues. The V gene lost 0 bases and the J gene lost 4 bases, with 7 bases spanning the gap. The germline V gene encodes CDR1 SGHTA and CDR2 FQGNSA. CDR3 nucleotide sequence: TGTGCCAGCAGCTTAGCGGGCCCGTACAATGAGCAGTTCTTC. Amino acids: CASSLAGPYNEQFF.

The chain couples TRBV5-6 to TRBJ2-7; no definite D call. The CDR3 has 14 residues. Germline loops: CDR1 SGHDT, CDR2 YYEEEE. With 0 bases removed from V and 7 bases from J, the gap between germline ends came to 14 bases. CDR3 loop: CASSLEGPQVEQYF. The DNA for the CDR3 is TGTGCCAGCAGCTTGGAGGGCCCACAAGTGGAGCAGTACTTC.

The chain uses TRBV9 and TRBJ2-3; 7 positions match TRBD1. This CDR3 has 17 residues. The V gene's germline CDR1 is SGDLS and CDR2 YYNGEE. V trimming: 3 bases; J trimming: 3 bases; junction bases outside the gene matches: 13. CDR3 nucleotide sequence: TGTGCCAGCAGCGCTCAAGGGCAGGGACAGCCTACAGATACGCAGTATTTT. Translating it yields CASSAQGQGQPTDTQYF.

This clonotype was seen only a few times. V gene TRBV7-8 combines with J gene TRBJ1-1, with D uncertain. Germline V gene sequence: CDR1 SGHVS, CDR2 FQNEAQ. The length of the CDR3 is 15 residues. V lost 4 bases and J lost 1, with 13 bases in between. CDR3 sequence: CASSSLTQGNTEAFF. CDR3 DNA: TGTGCCAGCAGCTCCCTGACGCAAGGGAACACTGAAGCTTTCTTT.

The chain is built from TRBV12-3 or TRBV12-4 and TRBJ2-3; 7 nucleotides match TRBD2. With V trimmed by 4 bases and J by 2 bases, 6 bases remained unmatched. This CDR3 has 15 residues. The CDR3 bases are TGTGCCAGCAGTTGGGAGGGAGTCAACACAGATACGCAGTATTTT. Its translation is CASSWEGVNTDTQYF.